Following are 7 T cell receptor beta chains from one sample sequenced in a study of shared clonotypes between healthy human individuals. The data were produced by immunoSEQ multiplex PCR, yet TCRdb's version contains in-frame clones alone and is incomplete. The repertoire includes some 1,100,000 clones, 75% to 80% of them detected once, and approximately 0.5% sits in the top ten. The sample was memory CD4+ T cells from PBMCs. Subset noted: CD45RA-negative fraction. These receptor sequences come from a man aged 18-30 years in good health. Some clones in this sample may be carry-over from other donors' samples.

This clone occurred once. The rearrangement uses TRBV2 and TRBJ2-3, with unresolved D. Trimming took off 1 base at V and 7 bases at J, with 12 bases between the two ends. The CDR3 covers 14 residues. CDR1 SNHLY and CDR2 FYNNEI come from the germline V gene. The CDR3 here is CASSEGPPVYTQYF. The CDR3 DNA reads as TGTGCCAGCAGTGAAGGGCCCCCGGTTTATACGCAGTATTTT.

The rearrangement joins TRBV6-5 to TRBJ2-4, with 7 bases that match TRBD1. Trimming cost V 10 bases and J 4 bases; bases outside gene matches: 4. CDR3 length equals 12 residues. CDR1 and CDR2 from the germline V gene are MNHEY and SVGAGI. The CDR3 DNA is TGTGCCACATCGACAGGGAAAAACATTCAGTACTTC. This encodes CATSTGKNIQYF.

The chain carries TRBV30 and TRBJ2-5; TRBD1 might be the D (6 bases). The germline V gene encodes CDR1 GTSNPN and CDR2 SVGIG (reference sequence). The V gene lost 3 bases and the J gene lost 5 bases, with 13 bases spanning the gap. CDR3 size: 13 residues. The CDR3 loop reads CAWSRGRVETQYF. CDR3 sequence (DNA): TGTGCCTGGAGCAGGGGAAGAGTGGAGACCCAGTACTTC.

This chain links TRBV11-3 with TRBJ2-3; 10 bases are shared with TRBD1. This CDR3 contains 15 residues. Germline V CDR1 and CDR2: SGHNT, YENEEA. Trimming cost V 6 bases and J 2 bases; bases outside gene matches: 5. CDR3 amino acids: CASSRGQGDTDTQYF. Written as DNA, the CDR3 is TGTGCCAGCAGTCGAGGACAGGGGGACACAGATACGCAGTATTTT.

The chain links TRBV28 to TRBJ1-3, with TRBD1 matching 10 bases. This CDR3 has 14 amino acids. The germline gives CDR1 MDHEN, CDR2 SYDVKM. After removal of 6 bases from V and 5 bases from J, the junction contained 4 bases not matched to a gene. Written as DNA, the CDR3 is TGTGCCAGCAGCCGACAGGGGGCGAGAAACACCATATATTTT. This gives the protein CASSRQGARNTIYF. Full variable domain (missing parts from reference TRBV28 and TRBJ1-3): DVKVTQSSRYLVKRTGEKVFLECVQDMDHENMFWYRQDPGLGLRLIYFSYDVKMKEKGDIPEGYSVSREKKERFSLILESASTNQTSMYLCASSRQGARNTIYFGEGSWLTVV.

This chain connects TRBV6-1 to TRBJ1-2; maybe TRBD1 (5 bases). Trimming pared 10 bases from V and 2 bases from J, leaving 11 bases between. This CDR3 has 12 residues. Germline CDR1 reads MNHNS; CDR2 reads SASEGT. The CDR3 region is CATGHPNYGYTF. CDR3 bases: TGTGCCACCGGACACCCGAACTATGGCTACACCTTC.

The chain is built from TRBV4-1 and TRBJ2-7, with 7 bases aligning to TRBD1. Germline trimming cut 4 bases from V and 6 bases from J; bases unmatched to any gene: 6. The CDR3 has 13 amino acids. CDR1 MGHRA and CDR2 YSYEKL come from the germline V gene. CDR3 coding DNA: TGCGCCAGCAGCCGGATAGGGACAGTCGAGCAGTACTTC. Its protein is CASSRIGTVEQYF.